This T cell receptor beta chain originates from a study of shared clonotypes between healthy human individuals. Study-level points and caveats: Sorted-subset samples were not fully sequenced, rarefaction indicated. Only blood underwent sampling, and tissue repertoires likely differ.

As concerns this clone: No antigen is known for it.

All of the donors resided in Nashville, Tennessee, and each was a Caucasian adult. The assay was carried out at the deep level. Sequencing was performed with immunoSEQ multiplex PCR; in TCRdb, only in-frame clones are kept and a portion is missing. The repertoire holds roughly 320,000 clones, with around 87% as singletons. The receptor's source is a man between 18 and 29 years old in good health. The specimen was memory CD8+ T cells sorted from blood. Subset indicated: CD45RO+ cells pooled with CCR7-negative TemRA cells.

CDR3 sequence reads: CASSPHNEQFF. Written as DNA, the CDR3 is TGTGCCAGCAGTCCTCACAATGAGCAGTTCTTC. The chain uses TRBV28 and TRBJ2-1; no clear D. This CDR3 contains 11 residues. Germline assignment: CDR1 MDHEN and CDR2 SYDVKM. Between the trimmed V and J ends, which lost 5 bases and 5 bases, there was a span of 4 bases.